Below, one T cell receptor (delta chain) is given with its context. TCRdb made new clone calls on the PCR reads using CATT. The sample includes 4,000 to 5,000 delta-chain clones, roughly a quarter of them seen just once. The data stem from a study of human gamma delta and Vdelta1 T cells. This CDR3 is built from 19 residues. J lost 2 bases, V lost 4 bases, and 16 bases had no gene match. From germline, CDR1 is TSWWSYY and CDR2 QGS. The chain carries TRDV1 and TRDJ1, with 10 nucleotides matching TRDD3. The source of this sequence is a human donor in good health. The sample comprised naive CD27+ Vdelta1 gamma-delta T cells from blood. The CDR3 DNA follows: TGTGCTCTTGGGGGATTTCCAGTACTGGGGGATGGTAGGACCGATAAACTCATCTTT. As protein: CALGGFPVLGDGRTDKLIF.